The T cell receptor (beta chain) under discussion was sequenced for a study of shared clonotypes between healthy human individuals. Study-level background: The plates for each donor numbered three CD4 naive, three CD4 memory, two CD8 naive and one CD8 memory.

All participating donors were Caucasian adults from Nashville, Tennessee. CD4+ cells yielded CD45RA+ naive and CD45RA-negative memory subsets. A single count supports this clone. Assay runs were performed at deep level. The method was immunoSEQ multiplex PCR; TCRdb's version includes in-frame clones alone and lacks a portion of them. The data hold about 1.1 million clones, with around 77% observed a single time. Trimming took off 1 base at V and 1 base at J, with 16 bases between the two ends. The germline gives CDR1 LGHNA, CDR2 YNFKEQ. This CDR3 has 17 amino acids. Input material: memory CD4+ T cells from PBMCs. Indicated subset: CD45RA-negative fraction. This chain joins TRBV4-2 and TRBJ2-5; TRBD1 or TRBD2 may be the D gene (6 bases each). This sequence was found in a man younger than 35 in good health. Some clones in this sample may be carry-over from other donors' samples. This CDR3 reads CASSQVGGLVSQETQYF. The DNA for the CDR3 is TGTGCCAGCAGCCAAGTAGGGGGGCTCGTGTCCCAAGAGACCCAGTACTTC.